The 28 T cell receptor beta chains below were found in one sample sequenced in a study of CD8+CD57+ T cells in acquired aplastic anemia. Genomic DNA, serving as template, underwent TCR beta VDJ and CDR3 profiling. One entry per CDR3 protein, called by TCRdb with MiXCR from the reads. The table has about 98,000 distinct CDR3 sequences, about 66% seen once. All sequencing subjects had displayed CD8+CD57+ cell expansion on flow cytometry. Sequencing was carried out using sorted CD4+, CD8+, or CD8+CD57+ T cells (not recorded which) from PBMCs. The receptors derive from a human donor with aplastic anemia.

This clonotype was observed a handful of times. Written as DNA, the CDR3 is TGTGCCACCAGCAGAGACGACAGGGAAGGCACAGATACGCAGTATTTT. It translates to CATSRDDREGTDTQYF. V is TRBV15 and J is TRBJ2-3; 7 bases agree with TRBD1. The CDR3 length is 16 residues. J lost 1 base, V lost 0 bases, and 4 bases had no gene match. CDR1 and CDR2 from the germline V gene are LNHNV and YYDKDF (reference sequence).

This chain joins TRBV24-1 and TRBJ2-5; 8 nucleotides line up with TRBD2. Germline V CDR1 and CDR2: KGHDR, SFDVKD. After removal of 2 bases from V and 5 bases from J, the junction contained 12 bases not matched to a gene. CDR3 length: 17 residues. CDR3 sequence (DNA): TGTGCCACCAGTGATTCGGGGGGGTCTAGCAAATCGGAGACCCAGTACTTC. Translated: CATSDSGGSSKSETQYF.

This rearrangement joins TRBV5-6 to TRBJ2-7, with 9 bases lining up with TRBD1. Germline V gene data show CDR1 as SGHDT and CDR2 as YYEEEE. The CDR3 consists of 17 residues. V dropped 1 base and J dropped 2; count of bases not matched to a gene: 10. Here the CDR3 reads CASSLWGTGSRTYEQYF. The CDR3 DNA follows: TGTGCCAGCAGCTTGTGGGGGACAGGGTCGAGGACCTACGAGCAGTACTTC.

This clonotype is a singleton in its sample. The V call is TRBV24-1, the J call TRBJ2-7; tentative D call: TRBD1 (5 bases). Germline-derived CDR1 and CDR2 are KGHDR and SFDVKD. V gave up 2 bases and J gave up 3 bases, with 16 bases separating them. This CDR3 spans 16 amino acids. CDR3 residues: CATSDSSLRGFYEQYF. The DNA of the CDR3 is TGTGCCACCAGTGATTCGTCCCTTAGGGGATTCTACGAGCAGTACTTC.

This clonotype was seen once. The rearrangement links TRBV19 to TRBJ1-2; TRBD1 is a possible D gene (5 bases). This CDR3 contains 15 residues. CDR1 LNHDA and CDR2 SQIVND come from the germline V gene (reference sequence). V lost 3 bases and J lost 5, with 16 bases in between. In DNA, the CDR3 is TGTGCCAGTAGTATCGGGGGGTTAGCTTCTTATGGCTACACCTTC. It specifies CASSIGGLASYGYTF.

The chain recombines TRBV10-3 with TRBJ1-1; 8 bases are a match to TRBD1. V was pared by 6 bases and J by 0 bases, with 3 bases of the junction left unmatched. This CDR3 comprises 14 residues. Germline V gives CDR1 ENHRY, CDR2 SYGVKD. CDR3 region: CAIRPGGMNTEAFF. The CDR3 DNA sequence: TGTGCCATCAGGCCAGGGGGCATGAACACTGAAGCTTTCTTT.

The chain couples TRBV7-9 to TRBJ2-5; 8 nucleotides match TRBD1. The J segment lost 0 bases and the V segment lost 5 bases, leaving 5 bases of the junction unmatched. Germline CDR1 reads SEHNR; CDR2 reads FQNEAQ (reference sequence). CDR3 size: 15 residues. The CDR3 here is CASSLGTGHQETQYF. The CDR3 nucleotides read TGTGCCAGCAGCCTAGGGACAGGCCACCAAGAGACCCAGTACTTC.

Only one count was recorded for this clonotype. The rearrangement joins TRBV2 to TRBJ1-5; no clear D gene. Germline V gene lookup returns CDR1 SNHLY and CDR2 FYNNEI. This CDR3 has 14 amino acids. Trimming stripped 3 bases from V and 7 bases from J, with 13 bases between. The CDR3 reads CASSDSEGRQPQHF. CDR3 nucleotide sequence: TGTGCCAGCAGTGATTCGGAGGGTAGGCAGCCCCAGCATTTT.

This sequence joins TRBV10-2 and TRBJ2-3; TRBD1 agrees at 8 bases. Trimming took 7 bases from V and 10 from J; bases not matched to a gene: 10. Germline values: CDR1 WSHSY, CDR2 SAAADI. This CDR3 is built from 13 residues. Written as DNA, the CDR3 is TGCGCCAGCACCCCGGACAGGGTATTCTCGCAGTATTTT. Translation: CASTPDRVFSQYF.

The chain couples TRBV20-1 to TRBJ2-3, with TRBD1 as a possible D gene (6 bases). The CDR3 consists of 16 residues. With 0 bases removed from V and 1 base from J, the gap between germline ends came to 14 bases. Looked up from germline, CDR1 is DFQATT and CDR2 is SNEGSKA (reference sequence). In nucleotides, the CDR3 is TGCAGTGCTAGAGATCCCACACGGACAGGCACAGATACGCAGTATTTT. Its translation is CSARDPTRTGTDTQYF.

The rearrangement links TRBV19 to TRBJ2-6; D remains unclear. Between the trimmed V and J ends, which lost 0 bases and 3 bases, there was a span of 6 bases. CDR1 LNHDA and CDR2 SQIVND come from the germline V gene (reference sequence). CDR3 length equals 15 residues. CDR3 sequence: CASSIDNLGANVLTF. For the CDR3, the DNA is TGTGCCAGTAGTATAGACAACCTTGGGGCCAACGTCCTGACTTTC.

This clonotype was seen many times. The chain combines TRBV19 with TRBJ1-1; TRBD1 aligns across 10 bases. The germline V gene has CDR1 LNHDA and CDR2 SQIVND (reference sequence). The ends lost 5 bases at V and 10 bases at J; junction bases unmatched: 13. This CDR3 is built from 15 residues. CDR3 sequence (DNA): TGTGCCAGTAGTGGGGTGGAGACAGGGGGCTACCCAGCTTTCTTT. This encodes CASSGVETGGYPAFF. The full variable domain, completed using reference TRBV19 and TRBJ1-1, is DGGITQSPKYLFRKEGQNVTLSCEQNLNHDAMYWYRQDPGQGLRLIYYSQIVNDFQKGDIAEGYSVSREKKESFPLTVTSAQKNPTAFYLCASSGVETGGYPAFFGQGTRLTVV.

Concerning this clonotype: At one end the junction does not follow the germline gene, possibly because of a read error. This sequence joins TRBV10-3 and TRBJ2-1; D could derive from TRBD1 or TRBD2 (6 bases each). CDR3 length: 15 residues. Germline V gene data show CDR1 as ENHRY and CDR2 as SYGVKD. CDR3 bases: TGTGCCACCAGTTTCGGGGGCGCGACCTACAATGAGCAGTTCTTC. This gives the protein CATSFGGATYNEQFF.

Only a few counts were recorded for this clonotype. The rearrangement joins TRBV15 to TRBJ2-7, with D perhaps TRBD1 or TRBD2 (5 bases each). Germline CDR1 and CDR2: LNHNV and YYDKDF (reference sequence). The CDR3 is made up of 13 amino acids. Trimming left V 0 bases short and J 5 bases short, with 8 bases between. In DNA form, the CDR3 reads TGTGCCACCAGCAGAGACAGGGACCACGAGCAGTACTTC. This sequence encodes CATSRDRDHEQYF.

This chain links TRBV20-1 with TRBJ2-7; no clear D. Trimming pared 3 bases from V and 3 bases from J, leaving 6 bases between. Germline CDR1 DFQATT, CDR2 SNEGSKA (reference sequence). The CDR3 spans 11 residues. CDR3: CSASRNYEQYF. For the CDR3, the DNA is TGCAGTGCTAGTAGGAACTACGAGCAGTACTTC.

CDR3 in DNA: TGTGCCAGTAGTACCCAGGGCAGGGGTAATCAGCCCCAGCATTTT. This codes for CASSTQGRGNQPQHF. The chain links TRBV19 to TRBJ1-5; tentative D call: TRBD1 (6 bases). The V and J ends lost 4 bases and 4 bases respectively, with 14 bases between them. The CDR3 spans 15 residues. Germline CDR1 reads LNHDA; CDR2 reads SQIVND (reference sequence).

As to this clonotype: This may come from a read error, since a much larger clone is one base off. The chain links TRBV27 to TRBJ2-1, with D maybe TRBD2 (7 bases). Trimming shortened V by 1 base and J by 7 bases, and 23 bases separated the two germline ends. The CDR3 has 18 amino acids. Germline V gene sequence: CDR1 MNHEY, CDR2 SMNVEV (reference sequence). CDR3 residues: CASSLWVGLEGGGNEQFF. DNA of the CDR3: TGTGCCAGCAGTTTATGGGTAGGACTAGAGGGAGGGGGAAATGAGCAGTTCTTC.

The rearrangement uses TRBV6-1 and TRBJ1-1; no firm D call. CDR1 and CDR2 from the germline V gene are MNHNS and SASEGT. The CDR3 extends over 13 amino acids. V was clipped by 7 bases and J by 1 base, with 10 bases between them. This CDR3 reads CASNQRGNTEAFF. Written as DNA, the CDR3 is TGTGCCAGCAACCAGAGAGGGAACACTGAAGCTTTCTTT.

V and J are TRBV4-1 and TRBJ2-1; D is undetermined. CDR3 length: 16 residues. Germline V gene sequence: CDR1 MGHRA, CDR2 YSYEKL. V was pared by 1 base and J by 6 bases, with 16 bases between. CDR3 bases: TGCGCCAGCAGCCAAGCAGAGTCCCCCCCTCTCAATGAGCAGTTCTTC. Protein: CASSQAESPPLNEQFF.

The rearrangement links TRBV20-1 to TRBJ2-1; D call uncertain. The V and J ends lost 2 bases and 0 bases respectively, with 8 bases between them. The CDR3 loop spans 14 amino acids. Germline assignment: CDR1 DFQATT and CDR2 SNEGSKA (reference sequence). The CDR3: CSARRIDSYNEQFF. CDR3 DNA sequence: TGCAGTGCTAGAAGGATCGACTCCTACAATGAGCAGTTCTTC.

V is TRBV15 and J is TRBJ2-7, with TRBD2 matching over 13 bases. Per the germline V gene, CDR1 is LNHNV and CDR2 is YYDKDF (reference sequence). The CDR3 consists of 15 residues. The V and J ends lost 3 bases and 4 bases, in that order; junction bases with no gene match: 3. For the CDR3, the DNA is TGTGCCACCAGCAGCGGACTAGCGGGAGATTACGAGCAGTACTTC. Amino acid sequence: CATSSGLAGDYEQYF.

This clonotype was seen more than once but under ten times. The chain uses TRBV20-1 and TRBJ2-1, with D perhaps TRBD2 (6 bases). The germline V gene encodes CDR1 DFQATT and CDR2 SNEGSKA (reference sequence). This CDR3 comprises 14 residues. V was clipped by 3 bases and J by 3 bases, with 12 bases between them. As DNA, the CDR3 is TGCAGTGCTAGGCTGGAGGGAATCTACAATGAGCAGTTCTTC. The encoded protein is CSARLEGIYNEQFF.

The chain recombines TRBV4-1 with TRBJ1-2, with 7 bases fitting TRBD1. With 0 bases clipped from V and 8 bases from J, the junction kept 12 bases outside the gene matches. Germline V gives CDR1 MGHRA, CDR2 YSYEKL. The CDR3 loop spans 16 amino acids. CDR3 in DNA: TGCGCCAGCAGCCAAGACCTCATGGTGACAGGGCTCGGCTACACCTTC. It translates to CASSQDLMVTGLGYTF.

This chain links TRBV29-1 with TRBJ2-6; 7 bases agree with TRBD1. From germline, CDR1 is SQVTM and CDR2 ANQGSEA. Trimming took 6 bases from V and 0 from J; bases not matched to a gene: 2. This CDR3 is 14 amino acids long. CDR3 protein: CSVGQVSGANVLTF. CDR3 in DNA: TGCAGCGTCGGACAGGTCTCTGGGGCCAACGTCCTGACTTTC.

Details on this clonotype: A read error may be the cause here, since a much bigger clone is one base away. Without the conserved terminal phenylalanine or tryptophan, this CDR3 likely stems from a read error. The CDR3 coding sequence is TGTGCCAGCAGTCTAGGGGTCACTGAAGCTTTCCTT. Translating it yields CASSLGVTEAFL. The chain employs TRBV6-6 and TRBJ1-1; possibly TRBD1 for D (5 bases). The CDR3 contains 12 residues. V lost 5 bases, J lost 4 bases, and 8 bases lay in between. Per germline, CDR1 MNHNY and CDR2 SVGAGI (reference sequence).

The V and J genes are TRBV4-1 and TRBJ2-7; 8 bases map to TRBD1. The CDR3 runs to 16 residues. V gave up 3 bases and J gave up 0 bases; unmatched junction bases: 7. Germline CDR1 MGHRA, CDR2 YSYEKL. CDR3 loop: CASSHPTGGSSYEQYF. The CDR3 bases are TGCGCCAGCAGCCACCCCACAGGGGGGAGCTCCTACGAGCAGTACTTC.

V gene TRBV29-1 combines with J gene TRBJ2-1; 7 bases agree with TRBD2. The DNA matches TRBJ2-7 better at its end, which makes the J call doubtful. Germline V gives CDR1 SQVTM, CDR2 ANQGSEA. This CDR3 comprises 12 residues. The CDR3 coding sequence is TGCAGCGTCGGGGAGGGGTCATACGAGCAGTACTTC. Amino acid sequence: CSVGEGSYEQYF.

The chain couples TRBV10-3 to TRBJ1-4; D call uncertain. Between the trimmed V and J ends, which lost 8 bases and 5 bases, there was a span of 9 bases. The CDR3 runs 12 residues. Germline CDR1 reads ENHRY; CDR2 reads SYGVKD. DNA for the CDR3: TGTGCCATCGGAAACCCCAATGAAAAACTGTTTTTT. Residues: CAIGNPNEKLFF.